These 19 T cell receptor beta chains came from one sample sequenced in a study of cytomegalovirus exposure and HLA in healthy donors. A multiplex PCR was run with 60 Vbeta primers and 13 Jbeta primers. Measured with immunoSEQ multiplex PCR; TCRdb has only the in-frame clones, and not every one. Here the sample spans around 120,000 clones, approximately 82% being singletons. The sample taken for sequencing was PBMCs. The receptor set was obtained from a boy aged 2 to 9 in good health and CMV-seronegative.

This clone came up once. This chain connects TRBV6-1 to TRBJ1-6; D possibly corresponds to TRBD1 (5 bases). The length of the CDR3 is 14 residues. Germline CDR1 reads MNHNS; CDR2 reads SASEGT. The V gene lost 3 bases and the J gene lost 9 bases, with 12 bases spanning the gap. Here the CDR3 DNA reads TGTGCCAGCAGTGACCGCCAGGGTCCTTCACCCCTCCACTTT. Translation gives CASSDRQGPSPLHF.

The chain is built from TRBV7-9 and TRBJ2-1, with 7 nucleotides matching TRBD2. V lost 5 bases and J lost 3; bases outside the gene matches: 13. The CDR3 sequence is 17 residues long. CDR1 and CDR2 (germline): SEHNR, FQNEAQ (reference sequence). The DNA for the CDR3 is TGTGCCAGCAGCCCGGGGGAGGGCCCGGGGTTCTACAATGAGCAGTTCTTC. It is translated as CASSPGEGPGFYNEQFF.

The V and J genes are TRBV7-9 and TRBJ2-2, with a possible D match to TRBD1 (5 bases). V lost 5 bases to trimming and J lost 4 bases, with 14 bases between them. Germline lookup yields CDR1 SEHNR and CDR2 FQNEAQ (reference sequence). This CDR3 spans 15 amino acids. This chain's CDR3 is CASSRLRTGTGELFF. CDR3 sequence (DNA): TGTGCCAGCAGCCGGCTCCGCACAGGCACCGGGGAGCTGTTTTTT.

This CDR3 is CASSSGGGVAWAQYF. In DNA, the CDR3 is TGCGCCAGCAGCAGTGGTGGAGGGGTCGCGTGGGCCCAGTACTTC. The chain carries TRBV5-1 and TRBJ2-5; tentatively, D is TRBD2 (6 bases). Trimming cost V 4 bases and J 9 bases, with 22 bases left between them. From germline, CDR1 is SGHRS and CDR2 YFSETQ. This CDR3 has 15 amino acids. Drawing the rest from reference TRBV5-1 and TRBJ2-5, the complete variable domain is KAGVTQTPRYLIKTRGQQVTLSCSPISGHRSVSWYQQTPGQGLQFLFEYFSETQRNKGNFPGRFSGRQFSNSRSEMNVSTLELGDSALYLCASSSGGGVAWAQYFGPGTRLLVL.

The V gene is TRBV27, the J gene TRBJ2-1, with 7 bases matching TRBD2. Germline values: CDR1 MNHEY, CDR2 SMNVEV (reference sequence). The CDR3 has 13 residues. The trim removed 5 bases at V and 6 bases at J, leaving 4 bases unmatched. The CDR3 bases are TGTGCCAGCAGTGCGGGGGTGGGCAATGAGCAGTTCTTC. Protein product: CASSAGVGNEQFF.

A word on this clone: Other DNA sequences from this sample encode an identical CDR3 as well. This sequence joins TRBV5-1 and TRBJ1-5; maybe TRBD1 (5 bases). Looked up from germline, CDR1 is SGHRS and CDR2 is YFSETQ. V lost 0 bases and J lost 1, with 11 bases in between. The CDR3 contains 16 residues. CDR3 protein: CASSLGEGPSNQPQHF. The CDR3 DNA reads TGCGCCAGCAGCTTGGGGGAGGGGCCGAGCAATCAGCCCCAGCATTTT.

V is TRBV6-6 and J is TRBJ1-3; possibly TRBD1 for D (6 bases). Germline V gene sequence: CDR1 MNHNY, CDR2 SVGAGI (reference sequence). Trimming took off 5 bases at V and 0 bases at J, with 14 bases between the two ends. This CDR3 is built from 16 residues. CDR3 sequence: CASSRNTGFSGNTIYF. The CDR3 DNA follows: TGTGCCAGCAGTCGTAATACAGGGTTCTCTGGAAACACCATATATTTT.

The chain links TRBV27 to TRBJ2-3, with 9 bases aligning to TRBD1. CDR3 length equals 17 residues. Trimming at V came to 1 base and at J to 4 bases, leaving 9 bases not matched to a gene. Germline-derived CDR1 and CDR2 are MNHEY and SMNVEV (reference sequence). Here the CDR3 reads CASSLFLPDRGADTQYF. The CDR3 nucleotides are TGTGCCAGCAGTTTATTTCTCCCGGACAGGGGCGCAGATACGCAGTATTTT.

This chain joins TRBV9 and TRBJ2-2, with unresolved D. The germline V and J ends were trimmed by 2 bases and 3 bases, with 8 bases remaining between them. Germline CDR1 SGDLS, CDR2 YYNGEE. The CDR3 loop spans 14 amino acids. DNA for the CDR3: TGTGCCAGCAGCGTTAACACATACACCGGGGAGCTGTTTTTT. Its translation: CASSVNTYTGELFF. Full variable domain (outside the CDR3, taken from reference TRBV9 and TRBJ2-2): DSGVTQTPKHLITATGQRVTLRCSPRSGDLSVYWYQQSLDQGLQFLIQYYNGEERAKGNILERFSAQQFPDLHSELNLSSLELGDSALYFCASSVNTYTGELFFGEGSRLTVL.

Concerning this clone itself: One end of the junction is discordant with germline, which a read error may explain. The J gene is TRBJ2-3, the V gene TRBV7-9; 7 bases are a match to TRBD2. Germline CDR1 reads SEHNR; CDR2 reads FQNEAQ (reference sequence). This CDR3 is 15 amino acids long. CDR3 in amino acids: CSSSSPGGSGDTQYF. The DNA of the CDR3 is TGTTCCAGCAGCTCTCCTGGCGGGAGTGGAGATACGCAGTATTTT.

V and J are TRBV18 and TRBJ1-1; no reliable D call. The CDR3 is 12 residues long. V lost 2 bases, J lost 7 bases, and 8 bases lay in between. Germline loops: CDR1 KGHSH, CDR2 LQKENI. The CDR3 loop is CASSPMTGEAFF. The CDR3 region has the DNA TGTGCCAGCTCACCAATGACGGGTGAAGCTTTCTTT.

This clone was observed a few times. This chain uses TRBV2 with TRBJ2-7; D possibly corresponds to TRBD1 (5 bases). Per the germline V gene, CDR1 is SNHLY and CDR2 is FYNNEI. The CDR3 is made up of 13 amino acids. The germline V and J ends were trimmed by 6 bases and 0 bases, with 9 bases remaining between them. CDR3: CASSQDTSYEQYV. Written as DNA, the CDR3 is TGTGCCAGCAGCCAGGACACCTCCTACGAGCAGTACGTC.

This clone was counted a single time. This sequence joins TRBV7-9 and TRBJ2-7; no clear D gene. Germline V gives CDR1 SEHNR, CDR2 FQNEAQ (reference sequence). The CDR3 has 13 residues. Deletions cut 4 bases from V and 3 bases from J, with 10 bases between. The CDR3 loop is CASSSPGDYEQYF. CDR3 DNA sequence: TGTGCCAGCAGCTCGCCCGGAGACTACGAGCAGTACTTC.

This clone was observed a few times. The V call is TRBV11-2, the J call TRBJ1-2, with no clear D. The V end lost 4 bases, the J end lost 8 bases, and 23 bases lay between the germline ends. CDR3 length equals 16 residues. Per germline, CDR1 SGHAT and CDR2 FQNNGV. CDR3 sequence reads: CASSSLDPDGPAGYTF. The CDR3, as DNA: TGTGCCAGCAGCTCGCTAGACCCAGACGGTCCGGCAGGCTACACCTTC.

The chain has TRBV10-3 and TRBJ2-3; TRBD2 aligns across 16 bases. CDR1 and CDR2 from the germline V gene are ENHRY and SYGVKD. J lost 8 bases, V lost 6 bases, and 11 bases had no gene match. This CDR3 spans 17 amino acids. For the CDR3, the DNA is TGTGCCATCAGCTCCGGGACTAGCGGGGGGGCCTCCACTACGCAGTATTTT. It is translated as CAISSGTSGGASTTQYF.

The chain joins TRBV5-6 to TRBJ1-2; the match to TRBD1 covers 10 bases. Germline V gives CDR1 SGHDT, CDR2 YYEEEE. The ends lost 2 bases at V and 3 bases at J; junction bases unmatched: 13. The CDR3 loop spans 18 amino acids. The CDR3 region is CASSLGWGQGHFYYGYTF. CDR3 bases: TGTGCCAGCAGCTTAGGATGGGGACAGGGGCACTTCTACTATGGCTACACCTTC.

The gene calls are TRBV19 and TRBJ2-1, with 7 bases identical to TRBD2. This CDR3 region has 14 residues. With 10 bases clipped from V and 7 bases from J, the junction kept 13 bases outside the gene matches. Looked up from germline, CDR1 is LNHDA and CDR2 is SQIVND (reference sequence). The CDR3 loop reads CATFRGRGDNEQFF. DNA of the CDR3: TGTGCCACCTTCCGGGGACGGGGGGATAATGAGCAGTTCTTC.

As DNA, the CDR3 is TGTGCCACCAGCACCTTTCTCGGGACTGGGGTAGCTTTCTTT. This translates into CATSTFLGTGVAFF. The V gene is TRBV15, the J gene TRBJ1-1; tentative D call: TRBD1 (5 bases). The CDR3 covers 14 residues. Germline assignment: CDR1 LNHNV and CDR2 YYDKDF (reference sequence). Trimming took off 4 bases at V and 10 bases at J, with 19 bases between the two ends. The whole variable domain, filled in from reference TRBV15 and TRBJ1-1, reads DAMVIQNPRYQVTQFGKPVTLSCSQTLNHNVMYWYQQKSSQAPKLLFHYYDKDFNNEADTPDNFQSRRPNTSFCFLDIRSPGLGDTAMYLCATSTFLGTGVAFFGQGTRLTVV.

V gene TRBV27 combines with J gene TRBJ1-2; tentatively, D is TRBD1 (5 bases). The CDR3 is made up of 12 amino acids. Looked up from germline, CDR1 is MNHEY and CDR2 is SMNVEV (reference sequence). V lost 6 bases and J lost 3, with 8 bases in between. As DNA, the CDR3 is TGTGCCAGCAGGTCAGGGTACTATGGCTACACCTTC. Translating it yields CASRSGYYGYTF.